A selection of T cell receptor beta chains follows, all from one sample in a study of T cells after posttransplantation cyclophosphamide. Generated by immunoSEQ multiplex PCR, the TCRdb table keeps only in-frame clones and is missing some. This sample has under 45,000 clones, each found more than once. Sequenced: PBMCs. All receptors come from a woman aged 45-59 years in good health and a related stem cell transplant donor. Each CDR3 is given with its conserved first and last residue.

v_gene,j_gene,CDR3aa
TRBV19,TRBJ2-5,CASSHPAYQETQYF
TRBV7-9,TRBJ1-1,CASSLDAGTEAFF
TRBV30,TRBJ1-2,CAWRTPGQGGLGYTF
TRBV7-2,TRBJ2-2,CASSRGGSGGYTGELFF
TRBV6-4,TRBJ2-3,CASNPPRQGCSDTQYF
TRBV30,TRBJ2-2,CAGGTSGGPGGELFF
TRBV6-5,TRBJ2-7,CASSFLPGLGDYEQYF
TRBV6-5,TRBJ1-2,CASSYGTGAHGYTF
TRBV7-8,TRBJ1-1,CASSLRGVNTEAFF
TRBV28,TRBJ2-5,CASTSLSGGDETQYF
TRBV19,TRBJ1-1,CASSAGRRTEAFF
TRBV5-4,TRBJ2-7,CASSLTGNDEQYF
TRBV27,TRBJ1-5,CASSWNRGEQPQHF
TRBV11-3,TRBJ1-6,CASRGQGASSPLHF
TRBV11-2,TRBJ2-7,CASSATLEQYF
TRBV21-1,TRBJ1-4,CASSKGRVSEKLFF
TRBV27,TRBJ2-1,CASKGGARPNNEQFF
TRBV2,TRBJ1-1,CASSDRVNTEAFF
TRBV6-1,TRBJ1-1,CASSELGTGAAGTEAFF
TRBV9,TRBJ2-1,CASSVVGDRVDEQFF
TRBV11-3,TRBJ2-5,CASSPGQGAGQTQYF
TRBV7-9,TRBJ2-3,CASSLSGGTDTQYF
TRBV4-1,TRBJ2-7,CASSQRTGGTDEQYF
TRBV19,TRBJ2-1,CASSPGLAGVEQFF
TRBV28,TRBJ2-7,CASRGGGPREQYF
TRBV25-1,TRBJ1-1,CASSEQGARVNTEAFF
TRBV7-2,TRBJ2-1,CASSLSGGRYNEQFF
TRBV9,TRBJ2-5,CASSPLLSGKETQYF
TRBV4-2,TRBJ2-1,CASSQDAGWMNEQFF
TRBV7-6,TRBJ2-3,CASSPQEGPTDTQYF
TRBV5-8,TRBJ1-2,CASTLQLNNNYGYTF
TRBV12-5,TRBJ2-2,CASGLPGDSLSRELFF
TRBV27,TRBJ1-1,CASSSGVSTEAFF
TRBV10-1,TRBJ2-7,CASSLTGTYEQYF
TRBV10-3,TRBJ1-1,CAAGQTRWDTEAFF
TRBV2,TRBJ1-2,CASSLTGNYGYTF
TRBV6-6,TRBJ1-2,CASSYSTGGYGYTF
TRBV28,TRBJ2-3,CASSLGGKTDTQYF
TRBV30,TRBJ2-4,CAWSRGGQNIQYF
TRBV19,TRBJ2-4,CASSMGPGNIQYF
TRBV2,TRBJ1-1,CASSGEGRNTEAFF
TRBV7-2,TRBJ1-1,CASSLGAQRNTEAFF
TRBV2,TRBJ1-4,CASIAGTTNEKLFF
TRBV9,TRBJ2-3,CASSAGTAVGYDTQYF
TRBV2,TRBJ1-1,CASIGGPGDTEAFF
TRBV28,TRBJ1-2,CASSLGGSSNYGYTF
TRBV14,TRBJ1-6,CASSQDRDRGSSVGPLHF
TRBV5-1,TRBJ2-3,CASSYDKLDTQYF
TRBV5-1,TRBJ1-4,CASSLDRADEKLFF